These 6 T cell receptor beta chains came from one sample sequenced in a study of blood T cell repertoires in COVID-19. The data were produced by immunoSEQ multiplex PCR, yet TCRdb's version contains in-frame clones alone and is incomplete. Of roughly 380,000 clones listed, about nine tenths are singletons. Sequencing used peripheral blood. Source of these receptors: a woman aged 55-70 years with COVID-19, enrolled during active disease.

The chain combines TRBV5-4 with TRBJ1-4; D not resolved. Germline CDR1 and CDR2: SGHNT and YYREEE (reference sequence). The CDR3 spans 15 residues. Between the trimmed V and J ends, which lost 0 bases and 5 bases, there was a span of 11 bases. Written as DNA, the CDR3 is TGTGCCAGCAGCTTGGTGGCAGGTGGAAATGAAAAACTGTTTTTT. Protein sequence: CASSLVAGGNEKLFF.

This clone has only one observation. V and J are TRBV5-1 and TRBJ1-1; no clear D gene. Trimming pared 4 bases from V and 1 base from J, leaving 14 bases between. The CDR3 is 15 amino acids. The germline gives CDR1 SGHRS, CDR2 YFSETQ. This chain's CDR3 is CASSRRADQNTEAFF. CDR3 DNA: TGCGCCAGCAGCCGGAGGGCAGACCAGAACACTGAAGCTTTCTTT.

V is TRBV3-1 (or the pseudogene TRBV3-2) and J is TRBJ1-2; no reliable D call. This CDR3 has 15 amino acids. Germline assignment: CDR1 LGHDT and CDR2 YNNKEL (reference sequence). V was pared by 3 bases and J by 3 bases, with 14 bases between. The CDR3 is CASSQGKHGDYGYTF. Written as DNA, the CDR3 is TGTGCCAGCAGCCAGGGTAAACACGGGGACTATGGCTACACCTTC.

This clone was detected only once. The V and J genes are TRBV14 and TRBJ1-1; TRBD1 matches 8 bases. The ends lost 2 bases at V and 4 bases at J; junction bases unmatched: 6. The germline CDR1 and CDR2 sequences are SGHDN and FVKESK. There are 15 residues in the CDR3. In DNA, the CDR3 is TGTGCCAGCAGCCAACAGGGGGCTCTGGGCACTGAAGCTTTCTTT. The encoded protein is CASSQQGALGTEAFF.

The rearrangement uses TRBV4-2 and TRBJ1-2; D remains unclear. Per the germline V gene, CDR1 is LGHNA and CDR2 is YNFKEQ. The V end was cut by 4 bases, the J end by 0 bases, with 18 bases between. The CDR3 is 17 amino acids. CDR3 sequence: CASSRTLYLQTNYGYTF. In DNA form, the CDR3 reads TGTGCCAGCAGCCGAACGCTTTATTTGCAGACTAACTATGGCTACACCTTC.

The table lists this clone with a count of one. The chain employs TRBV7-3 and TRBJ1-1; the D gene is possibly TRBD1 (6 bases). CDR3 length: 13 residues. The V gene lost 4 bases and the J gene lost 4 bases, with 10 bases spanning the gap. From germline, CDR1 is SGHTA and CDR2 FQGTGA. The CDR3 loop is CASSSAGATEAFF. CDR3 nucleotide sequence: TGTGCCAGCAGCTCGGCAGGGGCCACTGAAGCTTTCTTT.